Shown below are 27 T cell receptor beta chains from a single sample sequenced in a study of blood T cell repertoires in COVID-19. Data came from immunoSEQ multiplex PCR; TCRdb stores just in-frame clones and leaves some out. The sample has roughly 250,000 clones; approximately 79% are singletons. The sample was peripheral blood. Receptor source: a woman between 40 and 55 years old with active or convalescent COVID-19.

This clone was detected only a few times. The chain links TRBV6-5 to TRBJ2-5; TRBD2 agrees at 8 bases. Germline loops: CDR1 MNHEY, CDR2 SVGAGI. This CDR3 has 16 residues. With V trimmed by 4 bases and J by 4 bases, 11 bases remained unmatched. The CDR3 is CASSSGTRRFTETQYF. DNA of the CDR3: TGTGCCAGCAGTTCCGGGACTAGGAGGTTCACAGAGACCCAGTACTTC.

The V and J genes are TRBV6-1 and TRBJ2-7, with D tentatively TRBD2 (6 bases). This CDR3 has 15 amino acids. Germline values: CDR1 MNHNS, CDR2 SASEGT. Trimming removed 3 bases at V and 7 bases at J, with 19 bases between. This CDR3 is CASSDAGPEMGEQYV. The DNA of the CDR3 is TGTGCCAGCAGTGATGCGGGGCCCGAGATGGGAGAGCAGTACGTC.

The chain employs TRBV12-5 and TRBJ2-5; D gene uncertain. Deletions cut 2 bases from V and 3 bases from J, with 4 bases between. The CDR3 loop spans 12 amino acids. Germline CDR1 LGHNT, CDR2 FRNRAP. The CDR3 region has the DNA TGTGCTAGTGGTTTGTATGAAGAGACCCAGTACTTC. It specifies CASGLYEETQYF.

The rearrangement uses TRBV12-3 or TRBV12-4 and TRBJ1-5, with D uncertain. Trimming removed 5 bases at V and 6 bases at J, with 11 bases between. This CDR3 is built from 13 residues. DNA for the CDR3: TGTGCCAGCAGTCCCCTTGAGGCTCAGCCCCAGCATTTT. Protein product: CASSPLEAQPQHF.

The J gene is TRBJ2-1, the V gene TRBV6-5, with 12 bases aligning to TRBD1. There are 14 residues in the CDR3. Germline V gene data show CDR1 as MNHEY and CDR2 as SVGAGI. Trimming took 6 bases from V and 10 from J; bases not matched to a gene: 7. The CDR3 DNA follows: TGTGCCAGCAGGAAGGGACAGGGGGCAGAGGAGCAGTTCTTC. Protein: CASRKGQGAEEQFF.

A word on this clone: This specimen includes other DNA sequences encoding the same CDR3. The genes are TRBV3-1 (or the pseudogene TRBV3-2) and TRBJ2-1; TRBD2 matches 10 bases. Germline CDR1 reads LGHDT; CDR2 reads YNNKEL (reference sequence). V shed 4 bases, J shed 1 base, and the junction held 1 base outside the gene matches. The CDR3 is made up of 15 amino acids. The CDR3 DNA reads TGTGCCAGCAGCCTACTAGCGGGGTCCTACAATGAGCAGTTCTTC. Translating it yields CASSLLAGSYNEQFF.

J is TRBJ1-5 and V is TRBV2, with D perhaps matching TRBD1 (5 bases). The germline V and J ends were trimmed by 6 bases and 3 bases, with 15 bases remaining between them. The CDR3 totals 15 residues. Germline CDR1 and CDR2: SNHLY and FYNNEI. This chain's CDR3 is CASRATEVVNQPQHF. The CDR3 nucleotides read TGTGCCAGCAGAGCGACAGAGGTCGTCAATCAGCCCCAGCATTTT. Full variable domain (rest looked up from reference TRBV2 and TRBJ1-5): EPEVTQTPSHQVTQMGQEVILRCVPISNHLYFYWYRQILGQKVEFLVSFYNNEISEKSEIFDDQFSVERPDGSNFTLKIRSTKLEDSAMYFCASRATEVVNQPQHFGDGTRLSIL.

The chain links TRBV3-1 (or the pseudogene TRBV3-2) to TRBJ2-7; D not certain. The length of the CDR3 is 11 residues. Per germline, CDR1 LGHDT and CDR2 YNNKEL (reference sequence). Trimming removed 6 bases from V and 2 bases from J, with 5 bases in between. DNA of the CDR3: TGTGCCAGCAGGGGCACCTACGAGCAGTACTTC. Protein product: CASRGTYEQYF.

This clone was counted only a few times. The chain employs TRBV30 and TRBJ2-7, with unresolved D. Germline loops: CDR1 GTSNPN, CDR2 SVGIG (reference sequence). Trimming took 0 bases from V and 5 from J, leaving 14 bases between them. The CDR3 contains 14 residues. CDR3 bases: TGTGCCTGGAGTGTCTCCCCGGTCCGGGACGAGCAGTACTTC. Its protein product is CAWSVSPVRDEQYF.

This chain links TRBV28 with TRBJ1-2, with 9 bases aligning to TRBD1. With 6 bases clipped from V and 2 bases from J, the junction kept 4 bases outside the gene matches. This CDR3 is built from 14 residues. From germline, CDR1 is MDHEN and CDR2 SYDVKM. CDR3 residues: CASRLGQGNYGYTF. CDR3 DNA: TGTGCCAGCAGACTTGGACAGGGGAACTATGGCTACACCTTC.

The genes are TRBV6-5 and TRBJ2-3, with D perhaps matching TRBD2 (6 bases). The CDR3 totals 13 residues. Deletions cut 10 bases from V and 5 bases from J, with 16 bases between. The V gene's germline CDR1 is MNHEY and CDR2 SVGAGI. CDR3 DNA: TGTGCCACCCAAGCTAGACTAGGAGATACGCAGTATTTT. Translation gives CATQARLGDTQYF.

In DNA form, the CDR3 reads TGTGCCAGTAGTATCATTCCGGGGACACCCGATAACTATGGCTACACCTTC. It is translated as CASSIIPGTPDNYGYTF. The rearrangement joins TRBV19 to TRBJ1-2; TRBD1 might be the D (6 bases). The CDR3 sequence is 17 residues long. Germline CDR1 is LNHDA and CDR2 is SQIVND (reference sequence). V shed 3 bases and J shed 1 base, with 18 bases lying between them.

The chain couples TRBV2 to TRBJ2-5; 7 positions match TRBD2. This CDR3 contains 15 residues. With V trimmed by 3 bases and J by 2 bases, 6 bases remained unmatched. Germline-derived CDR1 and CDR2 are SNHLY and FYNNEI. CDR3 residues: CASSEGGGTQETQYF. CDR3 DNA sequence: TGTGCCAGCAGTGAGGGGGGGGGTACTCAAGAGACCCAGTACTTC.

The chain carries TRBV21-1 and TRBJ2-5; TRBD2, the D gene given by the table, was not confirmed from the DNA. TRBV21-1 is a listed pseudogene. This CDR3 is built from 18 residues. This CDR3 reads CASSKYLSGGIYQETQYF. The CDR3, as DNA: TGTGCCAGCAGCAAGTACTTGAGCGGGGGAATATACCAAGAGACCCAGTACTTC.

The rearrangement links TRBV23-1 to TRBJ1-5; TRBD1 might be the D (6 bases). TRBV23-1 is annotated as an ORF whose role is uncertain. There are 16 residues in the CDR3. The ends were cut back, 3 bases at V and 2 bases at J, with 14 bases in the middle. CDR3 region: CASSQPNRDRNQPQHF. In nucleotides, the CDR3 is TGCGCCAGCAGTCAGCCGAACAGGGACCGCAATCAGCCCCAGCATTTT.

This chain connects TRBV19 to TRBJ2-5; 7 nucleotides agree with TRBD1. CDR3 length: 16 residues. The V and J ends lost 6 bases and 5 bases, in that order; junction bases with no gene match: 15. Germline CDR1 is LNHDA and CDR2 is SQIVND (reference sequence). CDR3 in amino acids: CASRSFGTDQGETQYF. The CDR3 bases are TGTGCCAGTAGAAGCTTCGGGACAGACCAGGGGGAGACCCAGTACTTC.

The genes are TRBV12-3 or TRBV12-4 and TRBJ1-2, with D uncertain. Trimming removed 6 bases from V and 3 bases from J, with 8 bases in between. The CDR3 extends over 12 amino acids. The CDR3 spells CASRPADYGYTF. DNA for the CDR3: TGTGCCAGCAGACCGGCGGACTATGGCTACACCTTC.

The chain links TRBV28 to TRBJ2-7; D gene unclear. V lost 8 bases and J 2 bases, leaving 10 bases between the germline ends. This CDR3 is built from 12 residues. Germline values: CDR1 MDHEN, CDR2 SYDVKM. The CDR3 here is CASALVAYEQYF. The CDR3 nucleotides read TGTGCCAGCGCACTGGTTGCCTACGAGCAGTACTTC.

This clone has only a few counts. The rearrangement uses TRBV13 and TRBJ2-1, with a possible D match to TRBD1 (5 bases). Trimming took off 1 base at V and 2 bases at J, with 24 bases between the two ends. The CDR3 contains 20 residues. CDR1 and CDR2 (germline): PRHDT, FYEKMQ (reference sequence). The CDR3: CASSLVGWGSLDRTYNEQFF. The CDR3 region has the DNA TGTGCCAGCAGCTTAGTGGGTTGGGGCAGCCTCGATAGAACCTACAATGAGCAGTTCTTC.

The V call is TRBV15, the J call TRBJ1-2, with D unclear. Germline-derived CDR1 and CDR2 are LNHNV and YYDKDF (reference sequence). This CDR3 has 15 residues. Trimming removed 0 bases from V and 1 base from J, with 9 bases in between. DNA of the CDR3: TGTGCCACCAGCAGAGACCGCGGGCATAACTATGGCTACACCTTC. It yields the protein CATSRDRGHNYGYTF.

CDR3 in amino acids: CASSHLEGYGYTF. The DNA for the CDR3 is TGTGCCAGCAGCCATCTGGAGGGCTATGGCTACACCTTC. This chain uses TRBV3-1 (or the pseudogene TRBV3-2) with TRBJ1-2; no firm D call. From germline, CDR1 is LGHDT and CDR2 YNNKEL (reference sequence). The CDR3 runs to 13 residues. V gave up 3 bases and J gave up 4 bases, with 9 bases separating them.

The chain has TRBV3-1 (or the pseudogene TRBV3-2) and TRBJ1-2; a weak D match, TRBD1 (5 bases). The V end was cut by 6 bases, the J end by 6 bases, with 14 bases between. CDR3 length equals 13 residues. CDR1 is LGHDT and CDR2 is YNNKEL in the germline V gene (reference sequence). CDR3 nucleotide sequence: TGTGCCAGCAGAAACGGGGGGGAGGATGGCTACACCTTC. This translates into CASRNGGEDGYTF.

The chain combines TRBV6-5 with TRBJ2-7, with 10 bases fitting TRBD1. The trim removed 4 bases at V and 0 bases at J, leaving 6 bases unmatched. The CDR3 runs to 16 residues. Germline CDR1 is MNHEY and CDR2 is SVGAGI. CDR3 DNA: TGTGCCAGCAGTTCAAGACAGGGGGCGAGCTCCTACGAGCAGTACGTC. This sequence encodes CASSSRQGASSYEQYV.

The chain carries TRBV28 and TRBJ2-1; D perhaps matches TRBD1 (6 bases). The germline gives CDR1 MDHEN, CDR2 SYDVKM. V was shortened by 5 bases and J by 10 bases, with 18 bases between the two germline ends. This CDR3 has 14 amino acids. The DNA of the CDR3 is TGTGCCAGCAGTCTGGGACACCTCGTCAACGAGCAGTTCTTC. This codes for CASSLGHLVNEQFF.

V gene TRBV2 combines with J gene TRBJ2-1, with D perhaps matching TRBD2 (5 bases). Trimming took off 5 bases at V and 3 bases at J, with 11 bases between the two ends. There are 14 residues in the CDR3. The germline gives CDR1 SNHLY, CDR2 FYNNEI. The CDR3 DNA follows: TGTGCCAGCAGTTTACTAGGAGACTACAATGAGCAGTTCTTC. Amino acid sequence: CASSLLGDYNEQFF.

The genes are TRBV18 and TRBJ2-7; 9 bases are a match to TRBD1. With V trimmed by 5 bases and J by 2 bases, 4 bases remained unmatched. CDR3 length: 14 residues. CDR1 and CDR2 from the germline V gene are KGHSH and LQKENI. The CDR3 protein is CASSTGQGAYEQYF. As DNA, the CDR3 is TGTGCCAGCTCAACGGGACAGGGTGCCTACGAGCAGTACTTC.

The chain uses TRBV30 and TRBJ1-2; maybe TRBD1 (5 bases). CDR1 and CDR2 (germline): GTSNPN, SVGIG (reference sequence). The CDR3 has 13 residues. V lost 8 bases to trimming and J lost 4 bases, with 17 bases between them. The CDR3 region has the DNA TGTGCCGGAGGGGAGGGGCCCCTCTATGGCTACACCTTC. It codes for CAGGEGPLYGYTF.